This T cell receptor beta chain derives from a study of control samples from healthy donors and cancer patients. V was shortened by 4 bases and J by 2 bases, with 20 bases between the two germline ends. Per the germline V gene, CDR1 is LGHDT and CDR2 is YNNKEL (reference sequence). This CDR3 has 17 residues. Assay: immunoSEQ multiplex PCR; the TCRdb copy retains only in-frame clones and omits some. The table records roughly 130,000 clones, about 95% of them present only once. The chain employs TRBV3-1 (or the pseudogene TRBV3-2) and TRBJ2-5, with D unresolved. Sequencing was done on a sample of blood. The TCR originated in a man aged 25 to 45 in good health. The DNA for the CDR3 is TGTGCCAGCAGCCCCTCTAGGCCGCTGCCCAAACAAGAGACCCAGTACTTC. It translates to CASSPSRPLPKQETQYF.